Listed below are T cell receptor beta chains from one sample, sequenced in a study of Ad26.COV2.S vaccination and SARS-CoV-2 variants. Some clones are missing from TCRdb's copy, which holds only in-frame ones; the method was immunoSEQ multiplex PCR. The sample has approximately 97,000 clones, 60% to 85% seen once; the top ten hold 15% to 20%. The sequenced sample was peripheral blood, obtained after recovery from COVID-19. The receptors stem from a human donor who had recovered from COVID-19. Each CDR3 is given with its conserved first and last residue. The order of the fields is J gene, clone size, V gene, D gene, CDR3 DNA, CDR3 protein. The D gene is left open where the match is weak. Part of the rows lack a size; the others show once, few, many or a class for expanded clones.

j_gene: TRBJ2-5; abundance: NA; v_gene: TRBV11-2; d_gene: NA; CDR3nt: TGTGCCAGCAGCCTTTATTCCCCAGGCTTTCTCCAAGAGACCCAGTACTTC; CDR3aa: CASSLYSPGFLQETQYF
j_gene: TRBJ1-1; abundance: NA; v_gene: TRBV3-1/TRBV3-2; d_gene: TRBD1; CDR3nt: TGTGCCAGCAGCGAAGAAGGGACAGGGTCAACTGAAGCTTTCTTT; CDR3aa: CASSEEGTGSTEAFF
j_gene: TRBJ1-5; abundance: once; v_gene: TRBV29-1; d_gene: TRBD1; CDR3nt: TGCAGCGTGCAGGGGGCAGATCAGCCCCAGCATTTT; CDR3aa: CSVQGADQPQHF
j_gene: TRBJ1-6; abundance: NA; v_gene: TRBV7-2; d_gene: NA; CDR3nt: TGTGCCAGCAGCTTCACCGGGCACTATAATTCACCCCTCCACTTT; CDR3aa: CASSFTGHYNSPLHF
j_gene: TRBJ1-5; abundance: NA; v_gene: TRBV7-2; d_gene: NA; CDR3nt: TGTGCCAGCAGCTTAGCGCTAGGGAAAGATCAGCCCCAGCATTTT; CDR3aa: CASSLALGKDQPQHF
j_gene: TRBJ2-3; abundance: NA; v_gene: TRBV3-1/TRBV3-2; d_gene: TRBD2; CDR3nt: TGTGCCAGCAGCCAAGGGACTAGCGGGGGTGGAGATACGCAGTATTTT; CDR3aa: CASSQGTSGGGDTQYF
j_gene: TRBJ2-2; abundance: few; v_gene: TRBV5-1; d_gene: TRBD1; CDR3nt: TGCGCCAGCAGTTATGACGGACAGGGGGACACCGGGGAGCTGTTTTTT; CDR3aa: CASSYDGQGDTGELFF
j_gene: TRBJ1-6; abundance: few; v_gene: TRBV6-1; d_gene: NA; CDR3nt: TGTGCCAGCAGTGAAATTGGGAATTCACCCCTCCACTTT; CDR3aa: CASSEIGNSPLHF
j_gene: TRBJ1-2; abundance: NA; v_gene: TRBV9; d_gene: NA; CDR3nt: TGTGCCAGCAGCGCGGACGGCCCTTATGGTGGCTACACCTTC; CDR3aa: CASSADGPYGGYTF
j_gene: TRBJ2-7; abundance: once; v_gene: TRBV2; d_gene: NA; CDR3nt: TGTGCCAGCAGTGGGTCAGGGAGGGAGCAGTACTTC; CDR3aa: CASSGSGREQYF
j_gene: TRBJ2-7; abundance: NA; v_gene: TRBV6-2/TRBV6-3; d_gene: TRBD1; CDR3nt: TGTGCCAGCAGTTACTCGTTAACAGGGGACCCCTACGAGCAGTACTTC; CDR3aa: CASSYSLTGDPYEQYF
j_gene: TRBJ2-3; abundance: NA; v_gene: TRBV20-1; d_gene: NA; CDR3nt: TGCAGTGCTATTAAGCAGGATACGCAGTATTTT; CDR3aa: CSAIKQDTQYF
j_gene: TRBJ2-7; abundance: once; v_gene: TRBV4-2; d_gene: NA; CDR3nt: TGTGCCAGCAGCCAACTCCTAAGAGGACAGCGAAACTACGAGCAGTACTTC; CDR3aa: CASSQLLRGQRNYEQYF
j_gene: TRBJ2-1; abundance: once; v_gene: TRBV6-5; d_gene: TRBD1; CDR3nt: TGTGCCACCATTAGGGACAGTCAATCAGATGAGCAGTTCTTC; CDR3aa: CATIRDSQSDEQFF
j_gene: TRBJ1-4; abundance: NA; v_gene: TRBV28; d_gene: NA; CDR3nt: TGTGCCAGCAGTTTCCCCGGGATTAATGAAAAACTGTTTTTT; CDR3aa: CASSFPGINEKLFF
j_gene: TRBJ2-3; abundance: NA; v_gene: TRBV19; d_gene: TRBD2; CDR3nt: TGTGCCAGTAGTATAAGGGCTAGCGGGGAGACAGATACGCAGTATTTT; CDR3aa: CASSIRASGETDTQYF
j_gene: TRBJ2-7; abundance: NA; v_gene: TRBV5-1; d_gene: TRBD1; CDR3nt: TGCGCCAGCAGTCCCCACGGGACAGGGGAAAACGAGCAGTACTTC; CDR3aa: CASSPHGTGENEQYF
j_gene: TRBJ2-1; abundance: NA; v_gene: TRBV19; d_gene: TRBD1; CDR3nt: TGTGCCAGTAGATCGGCAGGGGGAAGCGACAATGAGCAGTTCTTC; CDR3aa: CASRSAGGSDNEQFF
j_gene: TRBJ1-1; abundance: NA; v_gene: TRBV7-9; d_gene: NA; CDR3nt: TGTGCCAGCAGCTTCCTGGGGGAGACTGAAGCTTTCTTT; CDR3aa: CASSFLGETEAFF
j_gene: TRBJ1-3; abundance: once; v_gene: TRBV7-9; d_gene: NA; CDR3nt: TGTGCCAGCAGCTCCTCCGCGGGTGGAGGAAACACCATATATTTT; CDR3aa: CASSSSAGGGNTIYF
j_gene: TRBJ2-7; abundance: NA; v_gene: TRBV29-1; d_gene: NA; CDR3nt: TGCAGCTACGGCGGGCAGATCCCCTACGAGCAGTACTTC; CDR3aa: CSYGGQIPYEQYF
j_gene: TRBJ2-7; abundance: NA; v_gene: TRBV4-1; d_gene: NA; CDR3nt: TGCGCCAGCAGCCAAGCCCCCTTAGGATACGAGCAGTACTTC; CDR3aa: CASSQAPLGYEQYF
j_gene: TRBJ1-1; abundance: NA; v_gene: TRBV6-6; d_gene: TRBD1; CDR3nt: TGTGCCAGCAGTAAACCGGGACAGGGCAAAACTGAAGCTTTCTTT; CDR3aa: CASSKPGQGKTEAFF
j_gene: TRBJ1-2; abundance: few; v_gene: TRBV19; d_gene: NA; CDR3nt: TGTGCCAGTAGTATCCCCACGGCGGGGGGCTACACCTTC; CDR3aa: CASSIPTAGGYTF
j_gene: TRBJ2-2; abundance: NA; v_gene: TRBV6-4; d_gene: NA; CDR3nt: TGTGCCAGCAGTGACTCGCCAGGGAGGAACACCGGGGAGCTGTTTTTT; CDR3aa: CASSDSPGRNTGELFF
j_gene: TRBJ2-2; abundance: NA; v_gene: TRBV19; d_gene: NA; CDR3nt: TGTGCCAGTAGTATATATGGGGCAAAGGAGCTGTTTTTT; CDR3aa: CASSIYGAKELFF
j_gene: TRBJ2-1; abundance: NA; v_gene: TRBV5-6; d_gene: TRBD2; CDR3nt: TGTGCCAGCAGCCCCCCGGGAGGTTACAATGAGCAGTTCTTC; CDR3aa: CASSPPGGYNEQFF
j_gene: TRBJ2-5; abundance: NA; v_gene: TRBV30; d_gene: TRBD1; CDR3nt: TGTGCCTGGAGTCAATCAGGGACAGCCACAGAGACCCAGTACTTC; CDR3aa: CAWSQSGTATETQYF
j_gene: TRBJ1-1; abundance: NA; v_gene: TRBV11-2; d_gene: NA; CDR3nt: TGTGCCAGCAGCCTAGTACGTTCAGGGCACACTGAAGCTTTCTTT; CDR3aa: CASSLVRSGHTEAFF
j_gene: TRBJ2-7; abundance: NA; v_gene: TRBV29-1; d_gene: TRBD1; CDR3nt: TGCAGCGTTGAAGTCCGGGACAGGGGTACCTACGAGCAGTACTTC; CDR3aa: CSVEVRDRGTYEQYF
j_gene: TRBJ1-3; abundance: NA; v_gene: TRBV6-5; d_gene: NA; CDR3nt: TGTGCCAGCAGTTATGACGGGAGTCAAGGAAACACCATATATTTT; CDR3aa: CASSYDGSQGNTIYF
j_gene: TRBJ2-1; abundance: NA; v_gene: TRBV7-9; d_gene: NA; CDR3nt: TGTGCCAGCAGCCTCAGCGCGGGCGTGGATGAGCAGTTCTTC; CDR3aa: CASSLSAGVDEQFF
j_gene: TRBJ2-4; abundance: few; v_gene: TRBV9; d_gene: TRBD1; CDR3nt: TGTGCCAGCAGCGCCGACAGGGACGACAAAAACATTCAGTACTTC; CDR3aa: CASSADRDDKNIQYF
j_gene: TRBJ2-2; abundance: NA; v_gene: TRBV5-1; d_gene: NA; CDR3nt: TGCGCCAGCAGCTTGGCCAGGCAAAACACCGGGGAGCTGTTTTTT; CDR3aa: CASSLARQNTGELFF
j_gene: TRBJ1-2; abundance: NA; v_gene: TRBV4-3; d_gene: NA; CDR3nt: TGCGCCAGCAGCCAAGATCGGAGGCCCCCATCAGGAGGCTACACCTTC; CDR3aa: CASSQDRRPPSGGYTF
j_gene: TRBJ2-1; abundance: NA; v_gene: TRBV24-1; d_gene: TRBD1; CDR3nt: TGTGCCACCAGTGAGTCAGGGGGCGTGAGCTCCTACAATGAGCAGTTCTTC; CDR3aa: CATSESGGVSSYNEQFF
j_gene: TRBJ2-1; abundance: NA; v_gene: TRBV4-3; d_gene: NA; CDR3nt: TGCGCCAGCAGCCAAGATTCTGAAGGGAGAGAGCAGTTCTTC; CDR3aa: CASSQDSEGREQFF
j_gene: TRBJ2-2; abundance: few; v_gene: TRBV18; d_gene: TRBD1; CDR3nt: TGTGCCAGCTCACCCCCGACAGGGGGTAACACCGGGGAGCTGTTTTTT; CDR3aa: CASSPPTGGNTGELFF
j_gene: TRBJ2-5; abundance: NA; v_gene: TRBV29-1; d_gene: NA; CDR3nt: TGCAGCGTTGAACGCAATACAGGAGTCCAAGAGACCCAGTACTTC; CDR3aa: CSVERNTGVQETQYF
j_gene: TRBJ2-1; abundance: NA; v_gene: TRBV24-1; d_gene: TRBD1; CDR3nt: TGTGCCACCAGTGGTCCACAGGGGATTTGGAATGAGCAGTTCTTC; CDR3aa: CATSGPQGIWNEQFF
j_gene: TRBJ1-1; abundance: NA; v_gene: TRBV5-1; d_gene: TRBD1; CDR3nt: TGCGCCAGCAGCTCCCGAATCGGACAGGGGTGGACTGAAGCTTTCTTT; CDR3aa: CASSSRIGQGWTEAFF
j_gene: TRBJ2-4; abundance: NA; v_gene: TRBV3-1/TRBV3-2; d_gene: NA; CDR3nt: TGTGCCAGCAGCCGAAGGGGAGCCAAAAACATTCAGTACTTC; CDR3aa: CASSRRGAKNIQYF
j_gene: TRBJ1-4; abundance: NA; v_gene: TRBV6-5; d_gene: NA; CDR3nt: TGTGCCAGCAGTTACTCATTCACCGATGAAAAACTGTTTTTT; CDR3aa: CASSYSFTDEKLFF
j_gene: TRBJ1-6; abundance: NA; v_gene: TRBV18; d_gene: NA; CDR3nt: TGTGCCAGCTCCGAGAATTCACCCCTCCACTTT; CDR3aa: CASSENSPLHF
j_gene: TRBJ2-2; abundance: NA; v_gene: TRBV19; d_gene: NA; CDR3nt: TGTGCCAGTACGGGGAGGAACACCGGGGAGCTGTTTTTT; CDR3aa: CASTGRNTGELFF
j_gene: TRBJ2-5; abundance: NA; v_gene: TRBV3-1/TRBV3-2; d_gene: NA; CDR3nt: TGTGCCAGCAGGCTGTTAGGCCAAGAGACCCAGTACTTC; CDR3aa: CASRLLGQETQYF
j_gene: TRBJ1-2; abundance: many; v_gene: TRBV12-3/TRBV12-4; d_gene: TRBD1; CDR3nt: TGTGCCAGCAGTCCTATGGGGACAGGAAGCTACACCTTC; CDR3aa: CASSPMGTGSYTF
j_gene: TRBJ2-1; abundance: NA; v_gene: TRBV9; d_gene: TRBD1; CDR3nt: TGTGCCAGCAGCGCCCGGGACAGCTTGAACAATGAGCAGTTCTTC; CDR3aa: CASSARDSLNNEQFF
j_gene: TRBJ1-3; abundance: NA; v_gene: TRBV28; d_gene: NA; CDR3nt: TGTGCCAGCAGTTTATGGGCAGGTGTCTCTGGAAACACCATATATTTT; CDR3aa: CASSLWAGVSGNTIYF